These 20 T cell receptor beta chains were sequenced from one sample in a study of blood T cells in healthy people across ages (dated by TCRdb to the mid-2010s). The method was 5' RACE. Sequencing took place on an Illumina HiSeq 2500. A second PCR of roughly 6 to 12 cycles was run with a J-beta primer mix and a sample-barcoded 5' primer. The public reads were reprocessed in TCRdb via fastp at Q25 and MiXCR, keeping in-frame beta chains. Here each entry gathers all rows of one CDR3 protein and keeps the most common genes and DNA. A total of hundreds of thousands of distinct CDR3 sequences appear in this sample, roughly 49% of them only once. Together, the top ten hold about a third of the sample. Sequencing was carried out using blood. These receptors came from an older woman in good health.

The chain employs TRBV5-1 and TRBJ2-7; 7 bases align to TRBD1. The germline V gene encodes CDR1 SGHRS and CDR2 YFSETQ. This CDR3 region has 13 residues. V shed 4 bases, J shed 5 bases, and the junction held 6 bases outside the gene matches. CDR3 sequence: CASSTQGFDEQYF. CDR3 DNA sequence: TGCGCCAGCAGCACACAGGGGTTCGACGAGCAGTACTTC.

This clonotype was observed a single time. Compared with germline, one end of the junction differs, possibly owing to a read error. CDR3 DNA sequence: TGTGCCCGCAGCCCCTTCGGAGGTCTCATCTACGAGCAGTACTTC. Amino acids: CARSPFGGLIYEQYF. This chain uses TRBV13 with TRBJ2-7, with D perhaps matching TRBD2 (5 bases). Germline assignment: CDR1 PRHDT and CDR2 FYEKMQ (reference sequence). The CDR3 is made up of 15 amino acids. Based on the CDR3 plus reference TRBV13 and TRBJ2-7, the full variable domain is AAGVIQSPRHLIKEKRETATLKCYPIPRHDTVYWYQQGPGQDPQFLISFYEKMQSDKGSIPDRFSAQQFSDYHSELNMSSLELGDSALYFCARSPFGGLIYEQYFGPGTRLTVT.

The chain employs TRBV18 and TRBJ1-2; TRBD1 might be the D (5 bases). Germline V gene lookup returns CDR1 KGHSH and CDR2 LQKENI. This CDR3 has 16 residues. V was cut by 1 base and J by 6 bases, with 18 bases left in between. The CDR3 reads CASSPRSEGSNDGYTF. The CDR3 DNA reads TGTGCCAGCTCACCACGGTCCGAGGGGAGCAACGATGGCTACACCTTC.

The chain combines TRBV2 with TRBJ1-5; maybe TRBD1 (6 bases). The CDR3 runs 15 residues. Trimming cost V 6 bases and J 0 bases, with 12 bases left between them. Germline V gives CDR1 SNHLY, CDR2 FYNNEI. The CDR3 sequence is CASRADSSSNQPQHF. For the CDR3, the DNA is TGTGCCAGCAGGGCGGACAGTTCTAGCAATCAGCCCCAGCATTTT.

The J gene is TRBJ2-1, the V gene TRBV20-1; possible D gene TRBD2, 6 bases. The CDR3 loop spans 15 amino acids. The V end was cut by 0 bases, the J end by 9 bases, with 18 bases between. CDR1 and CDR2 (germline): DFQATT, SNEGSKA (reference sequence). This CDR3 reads CSARDLGVKEGEQFF. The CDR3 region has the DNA TGCAGTGCTAGAGATCTAGGGGTTAAGGAGGGTGAGCAGTTCTTC.

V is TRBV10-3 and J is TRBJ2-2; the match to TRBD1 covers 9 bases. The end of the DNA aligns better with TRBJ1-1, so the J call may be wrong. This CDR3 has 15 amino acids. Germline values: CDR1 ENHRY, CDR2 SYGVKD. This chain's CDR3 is CAISENTGGMEGAFF. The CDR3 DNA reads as TGTGCCATCAGTGAGAATACAGGGGGCATGGAGGGAGCTTTCTTT.

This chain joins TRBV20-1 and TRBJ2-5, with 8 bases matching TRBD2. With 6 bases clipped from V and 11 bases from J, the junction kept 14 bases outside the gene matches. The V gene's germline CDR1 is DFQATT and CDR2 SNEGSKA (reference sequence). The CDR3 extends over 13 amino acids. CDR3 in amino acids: CSAKSGSLGEQYF. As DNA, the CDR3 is TGCAGTGCGAAAAGCGGGAGTCTCGGAGAGCAGTACTTC.

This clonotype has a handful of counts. CDR3 coding DNA: TGCAGTGCTAGAGCGGGCCCGTCCTACGAGCAGTACTTC. Residues: CSARAGPSYEQYF. The chain links TRBV20-1 to TRBJ2-7; D not certain. The ends were cut back, 1 base at V and 1 base at J, with 8 bases in the middle. There are 13 residues in the CDR3. Germline V gene sequence: CDR1 DFQATT, CDR2 SNEGSKA (reference sequence).

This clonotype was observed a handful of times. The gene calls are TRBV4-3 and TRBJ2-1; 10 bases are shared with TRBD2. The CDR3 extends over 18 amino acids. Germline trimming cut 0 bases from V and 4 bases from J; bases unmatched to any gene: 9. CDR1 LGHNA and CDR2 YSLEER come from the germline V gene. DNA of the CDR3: TGCGCCAGCAGCCAAGAGTCTCTGGCTAGCGGGGGTTACAATGAGCAGTTCTTC. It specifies CASSQESLASGGYNEQFF.

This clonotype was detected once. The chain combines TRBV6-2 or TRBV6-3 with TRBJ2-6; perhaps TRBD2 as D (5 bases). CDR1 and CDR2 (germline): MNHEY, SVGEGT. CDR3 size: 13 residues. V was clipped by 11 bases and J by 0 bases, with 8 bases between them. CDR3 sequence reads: CAGGNSGANVLTF. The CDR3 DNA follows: TGTGCCGGAGGCAACTCTGGGGCCAACGTCCTGACTTTC.

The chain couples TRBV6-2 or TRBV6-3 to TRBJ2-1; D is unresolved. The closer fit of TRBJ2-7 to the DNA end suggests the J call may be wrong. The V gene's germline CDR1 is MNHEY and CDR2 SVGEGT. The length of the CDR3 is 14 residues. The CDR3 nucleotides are TGTGCCAGCACCTCCCGGCGGTTCTACAATGAGCAGTACTTC. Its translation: CASTSRRFYNEQYF.

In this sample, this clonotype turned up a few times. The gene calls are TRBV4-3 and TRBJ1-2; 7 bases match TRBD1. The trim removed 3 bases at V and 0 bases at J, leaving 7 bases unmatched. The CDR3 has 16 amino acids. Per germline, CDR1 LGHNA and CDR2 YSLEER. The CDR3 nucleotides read TGCGCCAGCAGCCAGCGAACCACAGGGGCTAACTATGGCTACACCTTC. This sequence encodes CASSQRTTGANYGYTF.

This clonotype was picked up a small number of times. The CDR3 is CSARPLGQTYNEQYF. The CDR3 nucleotides read TGCAGTGCTAGACCTCTGGGACAGACCTACAATGAGCAGTACTTC. This chain links TRBV20-1 with TRBJ2-1, with TRBD1 matching 7 bases. The closer fit of TRBJ2-7 to the DNA end suggests the J call may be wrong. In germline, CDR1 is DFQATT, CDR2 SNEGSKA (reference sequence). The CDR3 is made up of 15 amino acids.

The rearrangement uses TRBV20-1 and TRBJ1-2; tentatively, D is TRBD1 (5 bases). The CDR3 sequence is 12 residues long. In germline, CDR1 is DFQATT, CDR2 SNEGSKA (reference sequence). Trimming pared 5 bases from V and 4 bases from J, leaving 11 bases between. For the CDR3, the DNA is TGCAGTGCTCAAAGGGGATCCTATGGCTACACCTTC. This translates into CSAQRGSYGYTF.

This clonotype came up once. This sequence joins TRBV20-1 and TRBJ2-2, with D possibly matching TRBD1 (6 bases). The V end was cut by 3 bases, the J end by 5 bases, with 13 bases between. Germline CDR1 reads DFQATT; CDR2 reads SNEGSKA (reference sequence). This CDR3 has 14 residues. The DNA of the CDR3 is TGCAGTGCTAGGTCAGACAGGCAGACCGGGGAGCTGTTTTTT. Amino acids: CSARSDRQTGELFF.

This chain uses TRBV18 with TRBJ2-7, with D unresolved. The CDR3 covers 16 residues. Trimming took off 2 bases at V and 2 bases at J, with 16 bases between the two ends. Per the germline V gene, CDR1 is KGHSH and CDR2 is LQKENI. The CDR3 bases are TGTGCCAGCTCACCATTAGTTTCTTATTCAACCTACGAGCAGTACTTC. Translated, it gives CASSPLVSYSTYEQYF.

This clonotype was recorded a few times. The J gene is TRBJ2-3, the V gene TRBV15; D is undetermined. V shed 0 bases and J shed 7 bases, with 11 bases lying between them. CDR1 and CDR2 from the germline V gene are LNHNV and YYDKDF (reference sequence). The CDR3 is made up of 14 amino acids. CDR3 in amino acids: CATSREYGSYTQYF. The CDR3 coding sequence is TGTGCCACCAGCAGAGAGTACGGTTCATATACGCAGTATTTT.

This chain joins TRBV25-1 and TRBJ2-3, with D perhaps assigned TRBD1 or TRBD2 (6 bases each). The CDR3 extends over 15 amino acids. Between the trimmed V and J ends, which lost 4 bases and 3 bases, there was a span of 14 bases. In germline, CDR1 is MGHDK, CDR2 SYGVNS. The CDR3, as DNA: TGTGCCAGCAGTGGACAGGAGGGTGTAACAGATACGCAGTATTTT. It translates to CASSGQEGVTDTQYF.

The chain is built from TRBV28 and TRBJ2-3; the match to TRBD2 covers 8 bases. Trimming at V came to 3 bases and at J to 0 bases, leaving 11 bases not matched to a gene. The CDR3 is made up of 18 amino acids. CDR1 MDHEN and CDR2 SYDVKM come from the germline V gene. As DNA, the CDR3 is TGTGCCAGCAGTTTTCTGAGCGGGAGAAAATCTAGCACAGATACGCAGTATTTT. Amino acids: CASSFLSGRKSSTDTQYF.

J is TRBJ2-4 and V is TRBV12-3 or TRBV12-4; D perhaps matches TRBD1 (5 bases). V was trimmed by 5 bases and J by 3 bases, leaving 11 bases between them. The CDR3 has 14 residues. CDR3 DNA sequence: TGTGCCAGCAGTGAAACAGGCAACAAAAACATTCAGTACTTC. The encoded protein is CASSETGNKNIQYF.